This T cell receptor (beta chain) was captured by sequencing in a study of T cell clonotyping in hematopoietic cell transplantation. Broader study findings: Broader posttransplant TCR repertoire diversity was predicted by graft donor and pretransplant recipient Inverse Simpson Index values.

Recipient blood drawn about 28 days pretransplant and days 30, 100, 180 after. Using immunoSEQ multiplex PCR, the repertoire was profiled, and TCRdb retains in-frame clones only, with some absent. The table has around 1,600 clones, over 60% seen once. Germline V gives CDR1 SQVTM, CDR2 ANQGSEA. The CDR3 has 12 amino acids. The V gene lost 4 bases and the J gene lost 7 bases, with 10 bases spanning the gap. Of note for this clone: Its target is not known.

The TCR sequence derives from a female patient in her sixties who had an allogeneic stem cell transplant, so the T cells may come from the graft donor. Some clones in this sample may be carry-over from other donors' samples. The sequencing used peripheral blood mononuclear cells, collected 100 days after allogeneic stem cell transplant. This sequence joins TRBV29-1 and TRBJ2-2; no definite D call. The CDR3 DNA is TGCAGCGTTGTTGGCGGTTTCGGGGAGCTGTTTTTT. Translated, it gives CSVVGGFGELFF.